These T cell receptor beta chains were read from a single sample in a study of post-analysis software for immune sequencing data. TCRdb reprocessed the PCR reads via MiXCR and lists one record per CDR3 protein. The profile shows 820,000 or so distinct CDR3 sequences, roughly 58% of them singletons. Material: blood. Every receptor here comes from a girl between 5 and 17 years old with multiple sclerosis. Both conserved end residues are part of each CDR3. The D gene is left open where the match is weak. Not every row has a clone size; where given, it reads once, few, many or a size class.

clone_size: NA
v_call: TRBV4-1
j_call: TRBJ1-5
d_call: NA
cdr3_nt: TGCGCCAGCAGCAAGGACGGCGATCAGCCCCAGCATTTT
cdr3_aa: CASSKDGDQPQHF

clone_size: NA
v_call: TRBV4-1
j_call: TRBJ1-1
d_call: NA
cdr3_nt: TGCGCCAGCAGCCAACCTCGGAGGAACACTGAAGCTTTCTTT
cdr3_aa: CASSQPRRNTEAFF

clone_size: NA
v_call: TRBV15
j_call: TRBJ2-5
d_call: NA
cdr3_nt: TGTGCCACCAGCGGACCGTCGGGCAGTCAAGAGACCCAGTACTTC
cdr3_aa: CATSGPSGSQETQYF

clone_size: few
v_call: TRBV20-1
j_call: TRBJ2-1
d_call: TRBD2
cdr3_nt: TGCGGTGCTACCGGGTCACTTAGCGGGTCCAGGGAGCAGTTCTTC
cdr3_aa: CGATGSLSGSREQFF

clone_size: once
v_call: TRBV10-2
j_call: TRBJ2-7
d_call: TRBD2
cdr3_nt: TGCGCCAGCAGGGCGGGGGGCGCGGGCCCTAGCTCCTACGAGCAGTACTTC
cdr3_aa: CASRAGGAGPSSYEQYF

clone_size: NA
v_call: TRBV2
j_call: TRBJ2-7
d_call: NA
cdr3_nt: TGTGCCAGCAGTGAATTGGGGAATCCCTACGAGCAGTACTTC
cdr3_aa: CASSELGNPYEQYF

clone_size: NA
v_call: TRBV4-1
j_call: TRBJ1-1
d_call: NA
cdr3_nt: TGCGCCAGCAGCCAGAGGGTAACAACAAACACTGAAGCTTTCTTT
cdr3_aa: CASSQRVTTNTEAFF

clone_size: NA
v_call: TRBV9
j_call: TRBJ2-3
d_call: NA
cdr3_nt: TGTGCCAGCAGGTACCGACCCGGTCTTGGGAGAACAGATACGCAGTATTTT
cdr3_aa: CASRYRPGLGRTDTQYF

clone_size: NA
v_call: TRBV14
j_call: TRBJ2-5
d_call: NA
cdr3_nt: TGTGCCAGCAGCCAAGGGGGTCGTGGGACCCAGTACTTC
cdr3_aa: CASSQGGRGTQYF

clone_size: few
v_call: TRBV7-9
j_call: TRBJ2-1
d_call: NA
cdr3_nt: TGTGCCAGCAGCCCCCCGGATGAACGGGGATGGAATGAGCAGTTCTTC
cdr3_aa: CASSPPDERGWNEQFF

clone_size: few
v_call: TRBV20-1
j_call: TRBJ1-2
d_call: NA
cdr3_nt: TGCAGTGCTAGTGCCCCTGACAGGCGCGGGTATGGCTACACCTTC
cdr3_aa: CSASAPDRRGYGYTF

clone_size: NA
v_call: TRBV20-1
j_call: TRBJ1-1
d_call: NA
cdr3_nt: TGCAGTGCTAGAGGCCCACCGGGGGGTAACACTGAAGCTTTCTTT
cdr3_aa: CSARGPPGGNTEAFF

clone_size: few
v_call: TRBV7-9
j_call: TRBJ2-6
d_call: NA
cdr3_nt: TGTGCCAGCAGCTTGTCCGGGACACAAGCGTCTGGGGCCAACGTCCTGACTTTC
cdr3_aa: CASSLSGTQASGANVLTF

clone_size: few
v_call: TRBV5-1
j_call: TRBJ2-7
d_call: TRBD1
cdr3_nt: TGCGCCAGCAGCTTTTCCGAGACAGGGGGAGGGCACGAGCAGTACTTC
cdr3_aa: CASSFSETGGGHEQYF

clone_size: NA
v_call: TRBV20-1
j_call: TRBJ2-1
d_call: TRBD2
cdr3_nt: TGCAGTGCTAGCGAGCGGGAGGGCCCTTCCTACAATGAGCAGTTCTTC
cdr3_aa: CSASEREGPSYNEQFF

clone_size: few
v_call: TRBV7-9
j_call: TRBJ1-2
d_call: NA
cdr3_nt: TGTGCCAGCAGCTTATTCGCATGGCTGTCTGAGGGCTACACCTTC
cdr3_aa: CASSLFAWLSEGYTF

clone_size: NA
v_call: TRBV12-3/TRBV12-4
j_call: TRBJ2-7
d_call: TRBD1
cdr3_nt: TGTGCCAGCAGCCGCTCGAGACCCGGGACAGGGGGCTCCTACGAGCAGTACTTC
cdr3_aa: CASSRSRPGTGGSYEQYF

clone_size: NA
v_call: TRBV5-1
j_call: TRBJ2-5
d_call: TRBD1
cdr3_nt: TGCGCCAGCAGCCCAACGGGACCCAGGGGGGAGACCCAGTACTTC
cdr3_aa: CASSPTGPRGETQYF

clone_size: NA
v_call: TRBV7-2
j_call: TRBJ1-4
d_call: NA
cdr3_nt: TGTGCCAGCAGCGCTGTGGGGGGGAATGAAAAACTGTTTTTT
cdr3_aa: CASSAVGGNEKLFF

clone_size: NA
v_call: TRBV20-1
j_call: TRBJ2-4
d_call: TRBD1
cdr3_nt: TGCAGTGCAAACGGACAGGGGGGAGCCAAAAACATTCAGTACTTC
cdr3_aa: CSANGQGGAKNIQYF

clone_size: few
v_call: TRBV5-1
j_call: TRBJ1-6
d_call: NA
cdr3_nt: TGCGCCAGCAGCTTGAGTCAGGCGAGCTCCTATAATTCACCCCTCCACTTT
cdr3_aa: CASSLSQASSYNSPLHF

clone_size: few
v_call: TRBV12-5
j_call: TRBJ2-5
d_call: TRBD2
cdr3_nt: TGTGCTAGTGGTTTGGTCCCCAGGACTAGCGGGGGGCCAAAAGAGACCCAGTACTTC
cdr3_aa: CASGLVPRTSGGPKETQYF

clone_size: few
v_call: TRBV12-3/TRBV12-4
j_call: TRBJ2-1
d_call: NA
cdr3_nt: TGTGCCAGCAGTGAGGGACTTCCCTCCTACAATGAGCAGTTCTTC
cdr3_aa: CASSEGLPSYNEQFF

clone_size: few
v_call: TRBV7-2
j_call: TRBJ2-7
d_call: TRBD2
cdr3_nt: TGTGCCAGCAGCTTCTTAGCGGGGCCCTCCTACGAGCAGTACTTC
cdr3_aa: CASSFLAGPSYEQYF

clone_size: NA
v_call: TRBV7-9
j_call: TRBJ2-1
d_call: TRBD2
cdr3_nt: TGTGCCAGCACCGATCTAGCGGGTGAGCAGTTCTTC
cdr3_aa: CASTDLAGEQFF

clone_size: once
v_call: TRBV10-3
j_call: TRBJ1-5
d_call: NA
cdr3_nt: TGTGCCATCAGTGATGTCAATCCGCCCCAGCATTTT
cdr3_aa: CAISDVNPPQHF

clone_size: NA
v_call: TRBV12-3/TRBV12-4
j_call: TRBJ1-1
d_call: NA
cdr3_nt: TGTGCCAGCAGTCTTAGGCGGGGGGCAAGTGGCCCTGAAGCTTTCTTT
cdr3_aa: CASSLRRGASGPEAFF

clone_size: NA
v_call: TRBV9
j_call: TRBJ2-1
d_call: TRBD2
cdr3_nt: TGTGTCAGCAGCGTAGTAAGTAGCGGGGGGCTCAACGAGCAGTTCTTC
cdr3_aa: CVSSVVSSGGLNEQFF

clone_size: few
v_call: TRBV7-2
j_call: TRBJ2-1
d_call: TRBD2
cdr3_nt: TGTGCCAGCAGCGTCGGACTAGCGGGAGGGCGGGATGAGCAGTTCTTC
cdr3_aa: CASSVGLAGGRDEQFF